The 31 T cell receptor beta chains reported below all come from one sample, sequenced in a study of blood T cell repertoires in COVID-19. Produced via immunoSEQ multiplex PCR; TCRdb's table is partial and in-frame only. The sample contains approximately 250,000 clones, around 86% of which appear only once. Sequenced sample: peripheral blood. The origin of the receptors is a man aged 40-49 years with active or convalescent COVID-19.

This chain uses TRBV19 with TRBJ1-5, with 7 positions matching TRBD1. V was clipped by 5 bases and J by 3 bases; unmatched bases: 7. This CDR3 is 15 amino acids long. Germline lookup yields CDR1 LNHDA and CDR2 SQIVND (reference sequence). In nucleotides, the CDR3 is TGTGCCAGTAGTTTAGGGGACAGTAACAATCAGCCCCAGCATTTT. Amino acid sequence: CASSLGDSNNQPQHF.

DNA of the CDR3: TGTGCCAGCACCCTTACAGGGGCAGATACAGATACGCAGTATTTT. Protein: CASTLTGADTDTQYF. The V call is TRBV28, the J call TRBJ2-3; 7 nucleotides line up with TRBD1. V gave up 7 bases and J gave up 3 bases; unmatched junction bases: 10. This CDR3 contains 15 residues. The germline CDR1 and CDR2 sequences are MDHEN and SYDVKM.

The chain joins TRBV5-1 to TRBJ2-7; the D gene is possibly TRBD1 (5 bases). CDR1 is SGHRS and CDR2 is YFSETQ in the germline V gene. The CDR3 runs to 13 residues. Trimming shortened V by 3 bases and J by 5 bases, and 12 bases separated the two germline ends. CDR3 amino acids: CASSSQGSDEQYF. The CDR3 DNA sequence: TGCGCCAGCAGCTCCCAGGGTTCCGACGAGCAGTACTTC.

The V gene is TRBV9, the J gene TRBJ2-7; TRBD1 matches at 9 bases. CDR3 length equals 20 residues. V dropped 0 bases and J dropped 4; count of bases not matched to a gene: 20. From germline, CDR1 is SGDLS and CDR2 YYNGEE. CDR3 nucleotide sequence: TGTGCCAGCAGCGTAGTCCCGGGACAGGGACCCCACCCGAGCAGTTACGAGCAGTACTTC. This codes for CASSVVPGQGPHPSSYEQYF.

The CDR3 protein is CASSKDGYSQPQETFANEKLFF. The CDR3 nucleotides read TGTGCCAGCAGCAAAGATGGGTACTCGCAACCCCAAGAGACATTTGCAAATGAAAAACTGTTTTTT. J is TRBJ1-4 and V is TRBV21-1; TRBD1 is the table's D call and was not checked against the DNA. TRBV21-1 is termed a pseudogene. CDR3 length equals 22 residues.

The chain carries TRBV27 and TRBJ1-1; the D is unclear. The CDR3 loop spans 13 amino acids. Germline V gene sequence: CDR1 MNHEY, CDR2 SMNVEV (reference sequence). V lost 4 bases to trimming and J lost 3 bases, with 9 bases between them. The CDR3: CASSSGYYTEAFF. The CDR3 nucleotides read TGTGCCAGCAGTTCGGGGTATTACACTGAAGCTTTCTTT.

Regarding this clone: The junction shows a germline mismatch at one end, possibly a read error. The chain couples TRBV30 to TRBJ1-4; possible D gene TRBD1, 5 bases. This CDR3 comprises 12 residues. Germline lookup yields CDR1 GTSNPN and CDR2 SVGIG (reference sequence). CDR3: CAWSVPSRQPIF. Written as DNA, the CDR3 is TGTGCCTGGAGTGTACCGTCGAGACAGCCTATTTTT. Using reference TRBV30 and TRBJ1-4 for the parts outside the CDR3, the full variable domain is SQTIHQWPATLVQPVGSPLSLECTVEGTSNPNLYWYRQAAGRGLQLLFYSVGIGQISSEVPQNLSASRPQDRQFILSSKKLLLSDSGFYLCAWSVPSRQPIFGSGTQLSVL.

The count of this clone is one. The chain recombines TRBV7-9 with TRBJ2-2; no definite D call. Germline V lookup: CDR1 SEHNR, CDR2 FQNEAQ (reference sequence). V was clipped by 8 bases and J by 2 bases, with 6 bases between them. The CDR3 is 12 amino acids. The CDR3: CASELNTGELFF. DNA of the CDR3: TGTGCCAGCGAGCTCAACACCGGGGAGCTGTTTTTT.

V usage is TRBV28 and J usage is TRBJ1-5, with 8 bases lining up with TRBD1. Germline V gene sequence: CDR1 MDHEN, CDR2 SYDVKM. The CDR3 loop spans 13 amino acids. V was clipped by 6 bases and J by 6 bases; unmatched bases: 4. CDR3 nucleotides: TGTGCCAGCAGGCCGACAGGGGCTCAGCCCCAGCATTTT. Amino acid sequence: CASRPTGAQPQHF.

The gene calls are TRBV29-1 and TRBJ1-2, with D possibly TRBD1 on 5 matching bases. V was clipped by 0 bases and J by 3 bases, with 11 bases between them. CDR1 SQVTM and CDR2 ANQGSEA come from the germline V gene. This CDR3 is built from 14 residues. The CDR3 protein is CSVEDSRGDYGYTF. The CDR3 nucleotides read TGCAGCGTTGAAGACTCCCGGGGGGACTATGGCTACACCTTC.

This clone was counted a single time. The rearrangement links TRBV24-1 to TRBJ2-3; 15 nucleotides line up with TRBD2. The CDR3 is 16 residues long. CDR1 KGHDR and CDR2 SFDVKD come from the germline V gene. The junction had 2 bases not matched to a gene; V was cut back by 3 bases and J by 5 bases. CDR3 sequence: CATSDGTSGGLDTQYF. Written as DNA, the CDR3 is TGTGCCACCAGTGATGGGACTAGCGGGGGGTTAGATACGCAGTATTTT.

This clone was detected once. V usage is TRBV19 and J usage is TRBJ1-4; D is ambiguous. The CDR3 has 16 amino acids. The V end lost 6 bases, the J end lost 3 bases, and 17 bases lay between the germline ends. In germline, CDR1 is LNHDA, CDR2 SQIVND (reference sequence). The CDR3 spells CASSPFAVVSNEKLFF. The CDR3 bases are TGTGCCAGTAGCCCCTTCGCGGTTGTCTCTAATGAAAAACTGTTTTTT.

V gene TRBV28 combines with J gene TRBJ2-3; the D gene is possibly TRBD2 (5 bases). With 2 bases removed from V and 7 bases from J, the gap between germline ends came to 10 bases. Germline values: CDR1 MDHEN, CDR2 SYDVKM. The CDR3 consists of 13 residues. The DNA of the CDR3 is TGTGCCAGCAGTTTACGGGGTAGACATACGCAGTATTTT. It yields the protein CASSLRGRHTQYF.

In this sample, this clone turned up once. The rearrangement joins TRBV2 to TRBJ2-5; 7 positions match TRBD2. The CDR3 consists of 14 residues. V trimming: 3 bases; J trimming: 13 bases; junction bases outside the gene matches: 14. CDR1 and CDR2 from the germline V gene are SNHLY and FYNNEI. The CDR3 loop reads CASSDSRDYQAPYF. CDR3 nucleotide sequence: TGTGCCAGCAGTGATTCCCGGGACTACCAAGCCCCGTACTTC.

The J gene is TRBJ1-1, the V gene TRBV9; tentatively, D is TRBD1 (6 bases). This CDR3 contains 11 residues. Germline V gene sequence: CDR1 SGDLS, CDR2 YYNGEE. V was trimmed by 3 bases and J by 8 bases, leaving 8 bases between them. The CDR3 DNA is TGTGCCAGCAGCGCCGGACAGGAAGCTTTCTTT. Its protein product is CASSAGQEAFF.

Only one count was recorded for this clone. This chain connects TRBV10-3 to TRBJ2-2; maybe TRBD2 (6 bases). The CDR3 length is 13 residues. V was shortened by 8 bases and J by 1 base, with 8 bases between the two germline ends. In germline, CDR1 is ENHRY, CDR2 SYGVKD. CDR3 sequence (DNA): TGTGCCATCGGCGGGATGAACACCGGGGAGCTGTTTTTT. The encoded protein is CAIGGMNTGELFF.

CDR3 bases: TGTGCCAGCAGCCAAGAGACCCAGGGGATCACTGAAGCTTTCTTT. Protein sequence: CASSQETQGITEAFF. The chain uses TRBV4-2 and TRBJ1-1; maybe TRBD1 (6 bases). Germline V CDR1 and CDR2: LGHNA, YNFKEQ. V lost 0 bases and J 4 bases, leaving 12 bases between the germline ends. This CDR3 is built from 15 residues.

The chain carries TRBV9 and TRBJ2-7; 7 bases agree with TRBD1. CDR1 and CDR2 (germline): SGDLS, YYNGEE. V gave up 3 bases and J gave up 7 bases; unmatched junction bases: 10. The CDR3 consists of 14 residues. The CDR3 DNA reads as TGTGCCAGCAGCGGCGAGATAGGGGGCAGGGAGCAGTACTTC. It is translated as CASSGEIGGREQYF.

This clone appeared a single time. This sequence joins TRBV9 and TRBJ1-2; 10 nucleotides agree with TRBD1. The CDR3 length is 15 residues. Per germline, CDR1 SGDLS and CDR2 YYNGEE. V was pared by 3 bases and J by 6 bases, with 8 bases of the junction left unmatched. The CDR3 sequence: CASSGRDRGFHGYTF. CDR3 DNA: TGTGCCAGCAGCGGGCGGGACAGGGGATTTCATGGCTACACCTTC.

This chain connects TRBV20-1 to TRBJ2-2; maybe TRBD1 (5 bases). This CDR3 has 11 amino acids. Trimming left V 5 bases short and J 8 bases short, with 9 bases between. Germline V gives CDR1 DFQATT, CDR2 SNEGSKA (reference sequence). The CDR3 reads CSADQGGELFF. The DNA of the CDR3 is TGCAGTGCTGACCAGGGAGGGGAGCTGTTTTTT.

The chain carries TRBV11-2 and TRBJ2-1; TRBD2 is a possible D gene (6 bases). With 7 bases removed from V and 5 bases from J, the gap between germline ends came to 18 bases. The CDR3 runs 15 residues. Germline CDR1 SGHAT, CDR2 FQNNGV. CDR3 coding DNA: TGTGCCAGCACCCCGGGGGTGTATGGGAACAATGAGCAGTTCTTC. It encodes CASTPGVYGNNEQFF.

The CDR3 region is CASSLVVGELFF. The CDR3, as DNA: TGTGCCAGCAGCTTGGTAGTTGGGGAGCTGTTTTTT. This rearrangement joins TRBV5-6 to TRBJ2-2; D unclear. The germline CDR1 and CDR2 sequences are SGHDT and YYEEEE. The CDR3 spans 12 residues. Trimming shortened V by 0 bases and J by 8 bases, and 5 bases separated the two germline ends.

The chain employs TRBV28 and TRBJ1-4; 10 positions agree with TRBD1. The V gene end was trimmed by 8 bases and the J gene end by 3 bases; junction bases not matched to a gene: 6. CDR1 and CDR2 (germline): MDHEN, SYDVKM. This CDR3 has 15 amino acids. The CDR3 loop is CASRDRGYANEKLFF. The CDR3 coding sequence is TGTGCCAGCCGGGACAGGGGATATGCTAATGAAAAACTGTTTTTT.

The chain has TRBV28 and TRBJ2-7; 8 nucleotides align to TRBD2. CDR3 length: 13 amino acids. CDR1 and CDR2 from the germline V gene are MDHEN and SYDVKM. The J segment lost 7 bases and the V segment lost 6 bases, leaving 8 bases of the junction unmatched. CDR3 bases: TGTGCCAGCAGGAATCGACTAGCGAGTGAGCAGTACTTC. It encodes CASRNRLASEQYF.

This chain joins TRBV5-4 and TRBJ1-2, with no clear D. Trimming removed 4 bases from V and 2 bases from J, with 9 bases in between. The CDR3 covers 13 residues. The V gene's germline CDR1 is SGHNT and CDR2 YYREEE (reference sequence). This CDR3 is CASSRVPNYGYTF. The CDR3 DNA reads as TGTGCCAGCAGCCGGGTCCCGAACTATGGCTACACCTTC. The full variable domain, in which reference TRBV5-4 and TRBJ1-2 provide the parts outside the CDR3, is ETGVTQSPTHLIKTRGQQVTLRCSSQSGHNTVSWYQQALGQGPQFIFQYYREEENGRGNFPPRFSGLQFPNYSSELNVNALELDDSALYLCASSRVPNYGYTFGSGTRLTVV.

This clone was seen a handful of times. The chain recombines TRBV9 with TRBJ1-2; D is perhaps TRBD1 (5 bases). Germline V gene data show CDR1 as SGDLS and CDR2 as YYNGEE. The germline V and J ends were trimmed by 2 bases and 8 bases, with 10 bases remaining between them. The CDR3 is made up of 12 amino acids. The CDR3 sequence is CASSVGQAGYTF. The CDR3 coding sequence is TGTGCCAGCAGCGTGGGGCAAGCCGGCTACACCTTC.

The rearrangement joins TRBV4-2 to TRBJ2-7, with 7 bases lining up with TRBD1. The junction had 5 bases not matched to a gene; V was cut back by 4 bases and J by 2 bases. CDR3 length equals 14 residues. Per germline, CDR1 LGHNA and CDR2 YNFKEQ. The CDR3 is CASSLDRAPYEQYF. CDR3 nucleotide sequence: TGTGCCAGCAGCCTCGACAGGGCCCCCTACGAGCAGTACTTC.

This chain uses TRBV19 with TRBJ2-4; 12 positions match TRBD1. Per germline, CDR1 LNHDA and CDR2 SQIVND (reference sequence). V dropped 4 bases and J dropped 1; count of bases not matched to a gene: 11. There are 19 residues in the CDR3. The CDR3 loop reads CASSRSGTGGERAKNIQYF. The CDR3, as DNA: TGTGCCAGTAGTAGGTCCGGGACAGGGGGCGAGAGGGCCAAAAACATTCAGTACTTC.

V and J are TRBV7-6 and TRBJ2-2; TRBD2 aligns across 9 bases. Germline CDR1 is SGHVS and CDR2 is FNYEAQ. V was pared by 1 base and J by 3 bases, with 3 bases of the junction left unmatched. The CDR3 loop spans 16 amino acids. The CDR3 bases are TGTGCCAGCAGCTTAGGCGGGGGGGTCGACACCGGGGAGCTGTTTTTT. This translates into CASSLGGGVDTGELFF.

The chain is built from TRBV6-5 and TRBJ2-7, with D maybe TRBD1 (6 bases). The length of the CDR3 is 16 residues. The V gene's germline CDR1 is MNHEY and CDR2 SVGAGI. V was cut by 2 bases and J by 6 bases, with 20 bases left in between. CDR3 in amino acids: CASSYMSPTGPVEQYF. The CDR3 nucleotides are TGTGCCAGCAGTTACATGTCCCCGACAGGACCTGTCGAGCAGTACTTC.

This chain joins TRBV5-1 and TRBJ1-2; D remains unclear. This CDR3 spans 13 amino acids. Germline V lookup: CDR1 SGHRS, CDR2 YFSETQ. V was trimmed by 4 bases and J by 3 bases, leaving 10 bases between them. DNA for the CDR3: TGCGCCAGCAGCCCCGGGGTAGACTATGGCTACACCTTC. Protein product: CASSPGVDYGYTF. Variable domain in full (rest from reference TRBV5-1 and TRBJ1-2): KAGVTQTPRYLIKTRGQQVTLSCSPISGHRSVSWYQQTPGQGLQFLFEYFSETQRNKGNFPGRFSGRQFSNSRSEMNVSTLELGDSALYLCASSPGVDYGYTFGSGTRLTVV.